These 8 T cell receptor beta chains were all obtained from the same sample, sequenced in a study of radiotherapy plus CTLA-4 blockade in lung cancer. Assay used: immunoSEQ multiplex PCR; TCRdb lists only in-frame clones, some missing. The sample shows approximately 46,000 clones, approximately 85% of them seen only once. The source was peripheral blood, collected from a patient treated with radiotherapy plus ipilimumab. The receptors here all came from a human donor with non-small cell lung cancer whose response to radiotherapy plus ipilimumab could not be evaluated.

V usage is TRBV7-2 and J usage is TRBJ2-5, with TRBD2 identical over 8 bases. The CDR3 length is 17 residues. V was pared by 1 base and J by 2 bases, with 9 bases of the junction left unmatched. Germline V gene data show CDR1 as SGHTA and CDR2 as FQGNSA. CDR3: CASSLGPPRGGQETQYF. The CDR3 nucleotides are TGTGCCAGCAGCTTAGGCCCGCCCCGGGGGGGACAAGAGACCCAGTACTTC.

This clone was observed a single time. V and J are TRBV5-1 and TRBJ2-2; D not certain. CDR3 size: 14 residues. Germline CDR1 reads SGHRS; CDR2 reads YFSETQ. Trimming pared 0 bases from V and 7 bases from J, leaving 10 bases between. As DNA, the CDR3 is TGCGCCAGCAGCTTGGTTGGTCGTAGCGGGGAGCTGTTTTTT. Its protein is CASSLVGRSGELFF.

The chain carries TRBV2 and TRBJ2-7; D ambiguous. Germline V gene data show CDR1 as SNHLY and CDR2 as FYNNEI. The CDR3 has 11 residues. V was clipped by 6 bases and J by 4 bases, with 7 bases between them. The CDR3 sequence is CASRQVYEQYF. The DNA for the CDR3 is TGTGCCAGCAGACAAGTGTACGAGCAGTACTTC.

This chain joins TRBV29-1 and TRBJ2-1; D possibly corresponds to TRBD2 (5 bases). CDR3 length: 11 amino acids. The germline V gene has CDR1 SQVTM and CDR2 ANQGSEA. V was cut by 7 bases and J by 7 bases, with 11 bases left in between. The CDR3 nucleotides are TGCAGCGGCAAGGACTGGAATGAGCAGTTCTTC. Translated: CSGKDWNEQFF.

This clone was picked up a small number of times. The chain has TRBV4-1 and TRBJ2-7; 11 bases agree with TRBD1. Germline V gene data show CDR1 as MGHRA and CDR2 as YSYEKL. Losses at the gene ends were 0 bases for V and 3 bases for J; bases not matched to a gene: 1. The CDR3 contains 15 residues. The CDR3 sequence: CASSQEGTGGYEQYF. CDR3 nucleotides: TGCGCCAGCAGCCAAGAGGGGACAGGGGGCTACGAGCAGTACTTC.

The CDR3 here is CAWSKGQGAGETQYF. CDR3 in DNA: TGTGCCTGGAGTAAGGGACAGGGGGCTGGAGAGACCCAGTACTTC. This chain joins TRBV30 and TRBJ2-5, with 12 bases lining up with TRBD1. CDR1 is GTSNPN, CDR2 SVGIG, per germline (reference sequence). CDR3 size: 15 residues. V was clipped by 2 bases and J by 4 bases; unmatched bases: 5. Using reference TRBV30 and TRBJ2-5 for the parts outside the CDR3, the full variable domain is SQTIHQWPATLVQPVGSPLSLECTVEGTSNPNLYWYRQAAGRGLQLLFYSVGIGQISSEVPQNLSASRPQDRQFILSSKKLLLSDSGFYLCAWSKGQGAGETQYFGPGTRLLVL.

The chain employs TRBV27 and TRBJ2-3; 12 positions match TRBD2. Germline CDR1 reads MNHEY; CDR2 reads SMNVEV (reference sequence). The CDR3 loop spans 16 amino acids. J lost 7 bases, V lost 5 bases, and 10 bases had no gene match. CDR3 loop: CASSTRLAGETYTQYF. The CDR3 nucleotides read TGTGCCAGCAGTACCCGACTAGCGGGAGAAACATATACGCAGTATTTT.

J is TRBJ2-1 and V is TRBV4-1; D not certain. There are 13 residues in the CDR3. The V gene's germline CDR1 is MGHRA and CDR2 YSYEKL. V gave up 0 bases and J gave up 4 bases, with 4 bases separating them. CDR3 sequence (DNA): TGCGCCAGCAGCCAAGACGGGTACAATGAGCAGTTCTTC. Translation gives CASSQDGYNEQFF.